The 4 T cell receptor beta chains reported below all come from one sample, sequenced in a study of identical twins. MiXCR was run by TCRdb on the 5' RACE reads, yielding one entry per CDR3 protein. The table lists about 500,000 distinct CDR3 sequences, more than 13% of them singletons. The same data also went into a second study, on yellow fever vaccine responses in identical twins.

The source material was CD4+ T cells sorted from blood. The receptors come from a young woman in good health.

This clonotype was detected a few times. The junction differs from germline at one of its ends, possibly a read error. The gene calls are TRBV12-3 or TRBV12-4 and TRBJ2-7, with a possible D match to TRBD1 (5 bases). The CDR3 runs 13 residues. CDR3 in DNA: TGTGCCAGCAGCCGGCGGCAGGGCTACGAGCGGTACTTC. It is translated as CASSRRQGYERYF.

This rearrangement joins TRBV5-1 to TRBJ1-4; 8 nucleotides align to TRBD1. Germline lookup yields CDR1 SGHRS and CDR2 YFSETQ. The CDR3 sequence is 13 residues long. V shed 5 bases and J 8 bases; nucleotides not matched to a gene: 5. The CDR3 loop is CASSYGTGEKLFF. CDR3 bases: TGCGCCAGCAGTTATGGGACAGGAGAAAAACTGTTTTTT.

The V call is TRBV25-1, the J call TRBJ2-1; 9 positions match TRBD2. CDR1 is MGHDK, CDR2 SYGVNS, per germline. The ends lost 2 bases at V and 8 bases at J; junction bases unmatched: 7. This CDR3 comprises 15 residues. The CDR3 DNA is TGTGCCAGCAGTGAAGGGCGGGGGGGACGCGATGAGCAGTTCTTC. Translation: CASSEGRGGRDEQFF.

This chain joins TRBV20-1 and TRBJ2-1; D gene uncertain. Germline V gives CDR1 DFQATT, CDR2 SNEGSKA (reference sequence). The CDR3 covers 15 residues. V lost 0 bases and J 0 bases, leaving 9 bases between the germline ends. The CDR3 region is CSARDPKSSYNEQFF. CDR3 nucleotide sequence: TGCAGTGCTAGAGATCCAAAGAGCTCCTACAATGAGCAGTTCTTC.